This T cell receptor beta chain was captured in a study of blood T cell repertoires in COVID-19. Study summary: Sample material is recorded as cDNA or gDNA derived from T cells, B-cell-depleted T cells, or PBMCs.

Participant reports of clinical history set cohort assignment. This clone was observed a single time. The CDR3 contains 16 residues. Germline CDR1 reads SGHRS; CDR2 reads YFSETQ. Trimming removed 0 bases from V and 0 bases from J, with 10 bases in between. Only in-frame clones appear in the TCRdb table, and some are missing; sequencing was by immunoSEQ multiplex PCR. The sample consists of roughly 260,000 clones, around nine tenths of them appearing once. V and J are TRBV5-1 and TRBJ1-3; D is uncertain. Sequencing used PBMCs or T cells enriched from blood (not recorded which). This clonotype originated in a woman under 30 who had recovered from COVID-19. This chain's CDR3 is CASSLVGSNSGNTIYF. CDR3 coding DNA: TGCGCCAGCAGCTTGGTGGGCAGCAACTCTGGAAACACCATATATTTT.